Below are 25 T cell receptor beta chains sequenced from a single sample in a study of vaccination and CD4 T cells after COVID-19. Treatment in this sample: roughly 10-day PBMC culture with coronavirus spike peptide pools or control peptides (ViraFEST assay). These receptors have no known antigen. CD4+ T cells that had been cultured provided DNA sequenced with the Oncomine TCR Beta short-read assay. In TCRdb, the PCR reads were re-called with MiXCR into one record per CDR3 protein. The sample holds fewer than 15,000 distinct CDR3 sequences, approximately 53% seen once. Sample: CD4+ T cells from blood, cultured in vitro. The receptors were sampled from a human donor who had recovered from COVID-19.

The chain is built from TRBV4-2 and TRBJ2-7; D perhaps matches TRBD1 (6 bases). V was trimmed by 5 bases and J by 4 bases, leaving 15 bases between them. This CDR3 has 14 amino acids. Germline CDR1 reads LGHNA; CDR2 reads YNFKEQ. This chain's CDR3 is CASSDWGQEYEQYF. DNA of the CDR3: TGTGCCAGCAGCGACTGGGGGCAGGAGTACGAGCAGTACTTC.

The J gene is TRBJ1-2, the V gene TRBV7-2; possibly TRBD1 for D (6 bases). V lost 0 bases and J lost 8, with 13 bases in between. The CDR3 length is 14 residues. CDR1 SGHTA and CDR2 FQGNSA come from the germline V gene. The DNA of the CDR3 is TGTGCCAGCAGCTTAGCGCGGGGGGCGGGGGGCTACACCTTC. Amino acids: CASSLARGAGGYTF.

This clonotype was seen more than once but under ten times. The chain uses TRBV28 and TRBJ1-2; a possible D gene is TRBD1 (5 bases). The CDR3 runs to 13 residues. Per germline, CDR1 MDHEN and CDR2 SYDVKM. Trimming took 9 bases from V and 5 from J, leaving 16 bases between them. CDR3 sequence: CARGTLTEYGYTF. In DNA form, the CDR3 reads TGTGCCAGGGGGACTTTAACAGAGTATGGCTACACCTTC.

This clonotype was observed a handful of times. The chain has TRBV4-2 and TRBJ1-6; 8 bases line up with TRBD1. V lost 1 base, J lost 10 bases, and 3 bases stayed unmatched. The CDR3 totals 14 residues. Looked up from germline, CDR1 is LGHNA and CDR2 is YNFKEQ. In DNA form, the CDR3 reads TGTGCCAGCAGCCAAGGGACAGGGAGGTCACCCCTCCACTTT. Its translation: CASSQGTGRSPLHF.

The chain joins TRBV21-1 to TRBJ1-6; the table's D call TRBD1 went unverified against the DNA. TRBV21-1 is a listed pseudogene. This CDR3 spans 18 amino acids. Here the CDR3 reads CASSKVERTGNYNSPLHF. In DNA form, the CDR3 reads TGTGCCAGCAGCAAAGTGGAGCGGACAGGAAACTATAATTCACCCCTCCACTTT.

This rearrangement joins TRBV10-3 to TRBJ1-4; the D gene is possibly TRBD1 (5 bases). The CDR3 extends over 13 amino acids. Germline V gene lookup returns CDR1 ENHRY and CDR2 SYGVKD. The germline V and J ends were trimmed by 3 bases and 5 bases, with 7 bases remaining between them. The CDR3 protein is CAISEHRNEKLFF. The CDR3 DNA follows: TGTGCCATCAGTGAACACAGGAATGAAAAACTGTTTTTT.

The gene calls are TRBV6-4 and TRBJ2-2; the match to TRBD2 covers 7 bases. Germline V gene data show CDR1 as MRHNA and CDR2 as SNTAGT. The CDR3 totals 13 residues. V was clipped by 3 bases and J by 5 bases; unmatched bases: 0. The CDR3 DNA follows: TGTGCCAGCAGTGAGCGGGAGACCGGGGAGCTGTTTTTT. It codes for CASSERETGELFF.

The chain is built from TRBV30 and TRBJ2-1; no definite D call. The CDR3 is made up of 12 amino acids. Germline CDR1 GTSNPN, CDR2 SVGIG (reference sequence). Trimming removed 0 bases at V and 8 bases at J, with 8 bases between. Here the CDR3 DNA reads TGTGCCTGGAGTGTACTGGGGTATGAGCAGTTCTTC. Its protein is CAWSVLGYEQFF.

The CDR3 reads CSASDIGKTYEQYF. DNA of the CDR3: TGCAGTGCTAGTGATATCGGGAAAACCTACGAGCAGTACTTC. The chain employs TRBV20-1 and TRBJ2-7; maybe TRBD2 (5 bases). Germline assignment: CDR1 DFQATT and CDR2 SNEGSKA (reference sequence). The germline V and J ends were trimmed by 3 bases and 2 bases, with 14 bases remaining between them. This CDR3 has 14 residues.

J is TRBJ1-3 and V is TRBV20-1, with 8 bases fitting TRBD1. Germline V gene sequence: CDR1 DFQATT, CDR2 SNEGSKA (reference sequence). CDR3 length: 17 residues. The V segment lost 1 base and the J segment 4 bases; nucleotides outside the gene matches: 12. CDR3 sequence reads: CSARAIPGQAAGNTIYF. The CDR3 region has the DNA TGCAGTGCTAGAGCAATACCGGGACAGGCGGCGGGAAACACCATATATTTT.

This chain uses TRBV7-2 with TRBJ2-7, with D unresolved. Trimming left V 1 base short and J 2 bases short, with 15 bases between. CDR1 SGHTA and CDR2 FQGNSA come from the germline V gene. CDR3 length equals 16 residues. The CDR3 DNA reads as TGTGCCAGCAGCTTAGATCGGGCTAATGCGGCCTACGAGCAGTACTTC. Translation gives CASSLDRANAAYEQYF.

The CDR3 reads CSASPGASSYNEQFF. The CDR3 region has the DNA TGCAGTGCTAGCCCGGGGGCCAGCTCCTACAATGAGCAGTTCTTC. The genes are TRBV20-1 and TRBJ2-1; D is tentatively TRBD1 or TRBD2 (6 bases each). Germline values: CDR1 DFQATT, CDR2 SNEGSKA (reference sequence). V was pared by 3 bases and J by 0 bases, with 12 bases between. The CDR3 contains 15 residues.

V gene TRBV6-1 combines with J gene TRBJ1-6; D is uncertain. The CDR3 sequence is 14 residues long. The germline V gene encodes CDR1 MNHNS and CDR2 SASEGT. V was shortened by 9 bases and J by 5 bases, with 14 bases between the two germline ends. Here the CDR3 reads CASNTAGNNSPLHF. CDR3 DNA sequence: TGTGCCAGTAATACCGCCGGGAATAATTCACCCCTCCACTTT.

This chain connects TRBV30 to TRBJ2-1; tentative D call: TRBD1 (5 bases). The V end was cut by 1 base, the J end by 8 bases, with 18 bases between. CDR1 and CDR2 from the germline V gene are GTSNPN and SVGIG (reference sequence). The CDR3 loop spans 15 amino acids. The CDR3 is CAWSEHLLGADEQFF. CDR3 coding DNA: TGTGCCTGGAGTGAGCACTTATTAGGGGCGGATGAGCAGTTCTTC. Based on the CDR3 plus reference TRBV30 and TRBJ2-1, the full variable domain is SQTIHQWPATLVQPVGSPLSLECTVEGTSNPNLYWYRQAAGRGLQLLFYSVGIGQISSEVPQNLSASRPQDRQFILSSKKLLLSDSGFYLCAWSEHLLGADEQFFGPGTRLTVL.

This clonotype appeared a few times. This sequence joins TRBV6-2 or TRBV6-3 and TRBJ1-5; a possible D gene is TRBD1 (5 bases). Per the germline V gene, CDR1 is MNHEY and CDR2 is SVGEGT. V was trimmed by 5 bases and J by 4 bases, leaving 15 bases between them. This CDR3 has 15 residues. The CDR3 spells CASSKTDSGNQPQHF. The CDR3 DNA is TGTGCCAGCAGTAAGACAGACTCGGGAAATCAGCCCCAGCATTTT.

The chain carries TRBV15 and TRBJ2-5; unclear D gene. Germline CDR1 LNHNV, CDR2 YYDKDF (reference sequence). The CDR3 spans 12 residues. The V gene lost 3 bases and the J gene lost 4 bases, with 6 bases spanning the gap. The CDR3 nucleotides are TGTGCCACCAGCAGGGCAGCAGAGACCCAGTACTTC. Its translation is CATSRAAETQYF.

This chain links TRBV20-1 with TRBJ1-4; D might be TRBD1 (5 bases). This CDR3 has 13 residues. Trimming took off 3 bases at V and 3 bases at J, with 8 bases between the two ends. The V gene's germline CDR1 is DFQATT and CDR2 SNEGSKA (reference sequence). The CDR3 is CSASRVANEKLFF. CDR3 DNA sequence: TGCAGTGCTAGCAGGGTGGCTAATGAAAAACTGTTTTTT.

This clonotype is deemed medium-sized (0.01 to 0.1%). The chain couples TRBV20-1 to TRBJ2-1; 8 bases fit TRBD1. Germline loops: CDR1 DFQATT, CDR2 SNEGSKA (reference sequence). The trim removed 3 bases at V and 6 bases at J, leaving 10 bases unmatched. CDR3 length: 15 amino acids. The CDR3 loop is CSARMTGDVGNEQFF. In DNA form, the CDR3 reads TGCAGTGCTAGGATGACAGGGGATGTTGGCAATGAGCAGTTCTTC.

CDR3 nucleotides: TGTGCCAGCAGTTTTCGACGGGACACATCCACAGATACGCAGTATTTT. The encoded protein is CASSFRRDTSTDTQYF. The chain uses TRBV27 and TRBJ2-3; maybe TRBD1 (6 bases). V was pared by 3 bases and J by 2 bases, with 15 bases between. The germline CDR1 and CDR2 sequences are MNHEY and SMNVEV (reference sequence). This CDR3 is 16 amino acids long.

This clonotype was counted between two and nine times. The V call is TRBV30, the J call TRBJ1-1; the match to TRBD1 covers 8 bases. Trimming took 4 bases from V and 2 from J; bases not matched to a gene: 12. The V gene's germline CDR1 is GTSNPN and CDR2 SVGIG (reference sequence). The CDR3 length is 16 residues. CDR3 protein: CAWTSWGDRFNTEAFF. In DNA, the CDR3 is TGTGCCTGGACTTCATGGGGGGACAGGTTTAACACTGAAGCTTTCTTT.

The rearrangement uses TRBV19 and TRBJ1-6, with no clear D. This CDR3 spans 16 amino acids. Trimming stripped 7 bases from V and 2 bases from J, with 15 bases between. Per the germline V gene, CDR1 is LNHDA and CDR2 is SQIVND (reference sequence). DNA of the CDR3: TGTGCCAGTAATTATTTGCCGGGAGCCTATAATTCACCCCTCCACTTT. It yields the protein CASNYLPGAYNSPLHF.

This clonotype has a handful of counts. The chain couples TRBV15 to TRBJ2-7, with D perhaps TRBD1 (6 bases). V was clipped by 0 bases and J by 6 bases, with 9 bases between them. Germline CDR1 LNHNV, CDR2 YYDKDF (reference sequence). The CDR3 covers 13 residues. This chain's CDR3 is CATSRDGGGEQYF. Here the CDR3 DNA reads TGTGCCACCAGCAGAGATGGGGGCGGCGAGCAGTACTTC. Complete variable domain (other parts from reference TRBV15 and TRBJ2-7): DAMVIQNPRYQVTQFGKPVTLSCSQTLNHNVMYWYQQKSSQAPKLLFHYYDKDFNNEADTPDNFQSRRPNTSFCFLDIRSPGLGDTAMYLCATSRDGGGEQYFGPGTRLTVT.

This clonotype has only a few counts. The rearrangement links TRBV28 to TRBJ1-5; TRBD1 might be the D (6 bases). The CDR3 consists of 16 residues. Germline loops: CDR1 MDHEN, CDR2 SYDVKM. The V end was cut by 4 bases, the J end by 0 bases, with 13 bases between. The CDR3 reads CASSSDSQYSNQPQHF. The CDR3 coding sequence is TGTGCCAGCAGTTCGGACAGTCAATATAGCAATCAGCCCCAGCATTTT.

The rearrangement joins TRBV30 to TRBJ1-3, with unresolved D. This CDR3 has 11 residues. The germline gives CDR1 GTSNPN, CDR2 SVGIG (reference sequence). With 8 bases removed from V and 7 bases from J, the gap between germline ends came to 12 bases. The CDR3 coding sequence is TGTGCCCTGGACCACTGGAACACCATATATTTT. Protein sequence: CALDHWNTIYF.

The gene calls are TRBV27 and TRBJ2-3; the match to TRBD1 covers 7 bases. J was trimmed by 10 bases and V by 4 bases; bases with no gene match: 5. The CDR3 has 12 amino acids. Germline V gene lookup returns CDR1 MNHEY and CDR2 SMNVEV (reference sequence). The CDR3 bases are TGTGCCAGCAGTTCGACAGGGTTGGCGCAGTATTTT. Translating it yields CASSSTGLAQYF.